One sample yielded the 21 T cell receptor beta chains listed below, sequenced in a study of glioma-infiltrating T cells. The iRepertoire nested amplicon-rescue multiplex PCR amplified TCR alpha and beta CDR3s from RNA. MiXCR, run by TCRdb on the multiplex PCR reads, gives a single entry per CDR3 protein. The sample contains under 200,000 distinct CDR3 sequences, more than 35% of which appear only once. Sequenced input: glioma tissue, nonneoplastic brain tissue, or PBMCs (not recorded which). These receptors were obtained from a human donor with low-grade glioma or glioblastoma, undergoing nonglioma brain surgery, or in good health (not recorded which).

This clonotype was seen repeatedly, ten times or more. The chain employs TRBV7-6 and TRBJ2-3; possibly TRBD2 for D (5 bases). This CDR3 has 16 residues. Germline V lookup: CDR1 SGHVS, CDR2 FNYEAQ. Between the trimmed V and J ends, which lost 6 bases and 2 bases, there was a span of 18 bases. CDR3 nucleotides: TGTGCCAGCAGTCGAGATTCCGGGATGAACACAGATACGCAGTATTTT. Amino acids: CASSRDSGMNTDTQYF.

This clonotype showed up many times. The J gene is TRBJ2-3, the V gene TRBV28, with TRBD2 matching 8 bases. V was clipped by 4 bases and J by 0 bases; unmatched bases: 6. The CDR3 is 16 amino acids. The germline V gene has CDR1 MDHEN and CDR2 SYDVKM. The DNA of the CDR3 is TGTGCCAGCAGTTCCCCTAGCGGGTCTAGCACAGATACGCAGTATTTT. Translation: CASSSPSGSSTDTQYF.

The sample holds many counts of this clonotype. The chain combines TRBV7-9 with TRBJ2-1; D uncertain. The CDR3 loop spans 14 amino acids. The V gene's germline CDR1 is SEHNR and CDR2 FQNEAQ (reference sequence). With 3 bases removed from V and 5 bases from J, the gap between germline ends came to 11 bases. The CDR3 is CASSLTQANNEQFF. CDR3 nucleotide sequence: TGTGCCAGCAGCTTGACTCAGGCGAACAATGAGCAGTTCTTC.

V and J are TRBV3-1 and TRBJ1-4; D is perhaps TRBD1 (6 bases). The CDR3 sequence is 16 residues long. CDR1 LGHDT and CDR2 YNNKEL come from the germline V gene (reference sequence). V lost 0 bases and J lost 4, with 12 bases in between. CDR3 nucleotides: TGTGCCAGCAGCCAAGAAACGGGGGGACATAATGAAAAACTGTTTTTT. Protein product: CASSQETGGHNEKLFF.

As concerns this clonotype: A much more abundant neighbour one base away suggests this may be a read error. The chain has TRBV11-2 and TRBJ2-1, with TRBD2 matching over 7 bases. After removal of 5 bases from V and 11 bases from J, the junction contained 15 bases not matched to a gene. CDR1 SGHAT and CDR2 FQNNGV come from the germline V gene. This CDR3 region has 15 residues. CDR3 sequence (DNA): TGTGCCAGCAGCCCAAACGGTAGCGGGTCGTTTAAGCAGTTCTTC. Amino acid sequence: CASSPNGSGSFKQFF.

The chain has TRBV10-3 and TRBJ2-3; 9 bases are shared with TRBD2. CDR1 and CDR2 (germline): ENHRY, SYGVKD. This CDR3 has 15 amino acids. After removal of 3 bases from V and 6 bases from J, the junction contained 7 bases not matched to a gene. CDR3: CAISEQKSGRDTQYF. The CDR3 DNA follows: TGTGCCATCAGTGAACAAAAAAGCGGGAGGGATACGCAGTATTTT.

Turning to this clonotype: This may come from a read error, since a much larger clone is one base off. The chain uses TRBV29-1 and TRBJ1-1; tentatively, D is TRBD1 (5 bases). Germline-derived CDR1 and CDR2 are SQVTM and ANQGSEA. The CDR3 has 13 amino acids. CDR3 residues: CSVGGAENNEAFF. CDR3 nucleotide sequence: TGCAGCGTTGGAGGGGCAGAGAACAATGAAGCTTTCTTT.

Note on this clonotype: A much larger clone lies one base from this, so it may be a read error. For the CDR3, the DNA is TGTGCCAGTAGTATTGAGTCTTGGATGAATCAGCCCCAGCATTTT. This codes for CASSIESWMNQPQHF. The V and J genes are TRBV19 and TRBJ1-5; no clear D. V was shortened by 3 bases and J by 4 bases, with 13 bases between the two germline ends. The CDR3 is 15 residues long. The germline gives CDR1 LNHDA, CDR2 SQIVND (reference sequence).

About this clonotype: With a much larger clone just one base away, this may be a read error. The chain carries TRBV15 and TRBJ2-5, with TRBD1 matching over 11 bases. J lost 7 bases, V lost 1 base, and 5 bases had no gene match. The germline gives CDR1 LNHNV, CDR2 YYDKDF (reference sequence). The CDR3 spans 15 residues. Written as DNA, the CDR3 is TGTGCCACCAGCAGAGGGGGGACAGGGGGAGGGACCCAGTACTTC. Its translation: CATSRGGTGGGTQYF. The entire variable domain, with the rest obtained from reference TRBV15 and TRBJ2-5, is as follows: DAMVIQNPRYQVTQFGKPVTLSCSQTLNHNVMYWYQQKSSQAPKLLFHYYDKDFNNEADTPDNFQSRRPNTSFCFLDIRSPGLGDTAMYLCATSRGGTGGGTQYFGPGTRLLVL.

With regard to this clonotype: This could be a read error, since a much larger clone is one nucleotide away. CDR3 coding DNA: TGTGCCACCAGCAGGATCGCAACAGGGGGCGAGGATCTGTATTTT. Amino acids: CATSRIATGGEDLYF. The chain uses TRBV15 and TRBJ2-3, with 9 positions matching TRBD1. J lost 14 bases, V lost 3 bases, and 15 bases had no gene match. Germline V gives CDR1 LNHNV, CDR2 YYDKDF (reference sequence). The CDR3 spans 15 residues.

The chain couples TRBV29-1 to TRBJ1-2; 7 nucleotides agree with TRBD1. The CDR3 contains 14 residues. Unmatched junction bases numbered 10, after V lost 2 bases and J lost 7 bases. The germline V gene has CDR1 SQVTM and CDR2 ANQGSEA. CDR3 bases: TGCAGCGTTGAAACAACAGGGACAGAACGTGGCTACACCTTC. Its protein is CSVETTGTERGYTF.

This clonotype was seen many times. The genes are TRBV6-2 or TRBV6-3 and TRBJ2-3; tentative D call: TRBD2 (6 bases). Germline V gene sequence: CDR1 MNHEY, CDR2 SVGEGT. The length of the CDR3 is 14 residues. The V and J ends lost 0 bases and 4 bases respectively, with 8 bases between them. The CDR3, as DNA: TGTGCCAGCAGTTACTCGGGAGGTGCAGATACGCAGTATTTT. Translated, it gives CASSYSGGADTQYF.

This clonotype was seen many times. This chain links TRBV20-1 with TRBJ2-7; possible D gene TRBD1, 6 bases. Trimming took 8 bases from V and 2 from J, leaving 13 bases between them. The CDR3 has 12 amino acids. Looked up from germline, CDR1 is DFQATT and CDR2 is SNEGSKA (reference sequence). CDR3: CSSGTPTYEQYF. CDR3 DNA sequence: TGCAGTTCCGGGACACCGACCTACGAGCAGTACTTC.

This clonotype was counted between two and nine times. The rearrangement joins TRBV29-1 to TRBJ2-5, with D hard to call. The V gene's germline CDR1 is SQVTM and CDR2 ANQGSEA. Trimming removed 1 base from V and 2 bases from J, with 5 bases in between. The CDR3 has 12 residues. The CDR3 spells CSVEAGQETQYF. DNA of the CDR3: TGCAGCGTTGAAGCAGGTCAAGAGACCCAGTACTTC. The full variable domain, completed using reference TRBV29-1 and TRBJ2-5, is SAVISQKPSRDICQRGTSLTIQCQVDSQVTMMFWYRQQPGQSLTLIATANQGSEATYESGFVIDKFPISRPNLTFSTLTVSNMSPEDSSIYLCSVEAGQETQYFGPGTRLLVL.

Notes on this clonotype: At one end, the junction sequence differs from germline, possibly due to a read error. This chain uses TRBV5-1 with TRBJ2-7; D not certain. The CDR3 spans 12 residues. CDR1 and CDR2 (germline): SGHRS, YFSETQ. CDR3 protein: CVSRLESYEQYF. CDR3 nucleotides: TGCGTCAGCCGCTTGGAGTCCTACGAGCAGTACTTC.

This sequence joins TRBV27 and TRBJ2-1; D is ambiguous. V lost 8 bases to trimming and J lost 9 bases, with 32 bases between them. The CDR3 is made up of 18 amino acids. Germline V lookup: CDR1 MNHEY, CDR2 SMNVEV (reference sequence). CDR3 loop: CASVLRYVVKLFGVEQFF. CDR3 bases: TGTGCCAGCGTTCTCCGTTATGTGGTTAAGCTCTTCGGTGTTGAGCAGTTCTTC.

In regard to this clonotype: Compared with germline, one end of the junction differs, possibly owing to a read error. V is TRBV6-1 and J is TRBJ2-3; D is unclear. Germline CDR1 MNHNS, CDR2 SASEGT. This CDR3 comprises 13 residues. The CDR3 region is CGSSDVVTDTQYF. The CDR3 DNA reads as TGTGGCAGCAGTGATGTCGTCACAGATACGCAGTATTTT.

A remark on this clonotype: This may be a read error, as it is one base from a much larger clone. The chain is built from TRBV28 and TRBJ2-1, with D perhaps TRBD2 (6 bases). This CDR3 is 16 amino acids long. Per germline, CDR1 MDHEN and CDR2 SYDVKM. Here the CDR3 reads CASSDASASVINEQLF. Here the CDR3 DNA reads TGTGCCAGCAGCGATGCCTCAGCTAGCGTCATCAATGAGCAGCTCTTC.

This chain connects TRBV29-1 to TRBJ2-1; D unclear. V dropped 6 bases and J dropped 3 bases, with 12 bases sitting between them. This CDR3 is 13 amino acids long. Germline CDR1 reads SQVTM; CDR2 reads ANQGSEA. CDR3 in amino acids: CSVDFGFYNEQFF. The CDR3 nucleotides read TGCAGCGTCGATTTTGGCTTCTACAATGAGCAGTTCTTC.

As to this clonotype: Sequence at one end of the junction differs from germline and may be a read error. This rearrangement joins TRBV6-1 to TRBJ2-7; D unresolved. CDR1 is MNHNS, CDR2 SASEGT, per germline. The CDR3 is made up of 12 amino acids. CDR3 sequence (DNA): TGTGCCGGCAGTGAGCTGACCTACGAGCAGTACTTC. Amino acid sequence: CAGSELTYEQYF.

This chain links TRBV20-1 with TRBJ2-7; D might be TRBD2 (5 bases). CDR3 size: 16 residues. Germline lookup yields CDR1 DFQATT and CDR2 SNEGSKA (reference sequence). Between the trimmed V and J ends, which lost 1 base and 3 bases, there was a span of 19 bases. CDR3: CSARVPRGRDGYEQYF. For the CDR3, the DNA is TGCAGTGCTAGAGTCCCCCGGGGTCGGGATGGCTACGAGCAGTACTTC.